The 4 T cell receptor beta chains below all came from one sample that was sequenced in a study of high-grade serous ovarian cancer treatment subgroups. The tumor samples were collected prior to definitive surgery or chemotherapy. This table comes from immunoSEQ multiplex PCR, and its TCRdb copy is limited to in-frame clones, with some not included. The top ten clones hold over 15% of a sample with around 4,200 clones, roughly 80% of them seen once. The source material was tumor tissue. These receptors originate from a human donor with high-grade serous ovarian cancer.

The rearrangement uses TRBV5-1 and TRBJ2-3; tentatively, D is TRBD1 (6 bases). Deletions cut 2 bases from V and 2 bases from J, with 9 bases between. There are 14 residues in the CDR3. Germline CDR1 is SGHRS and CDR2 is YFSETQ. As DNA, the CDR3 is TGCGCCAGCAGCTTACAGGGATTCACAGATACGCAGTATTTT. Amino acids: CASSLQGFTDTQYF.

The chain uses TRBV11-3 and TRBJ2-1, with no clear D. The CDR3 extends over 13 amino acids. Germline values: CDR1 SGHNT, CDR2 YENEEA. Trimming pared 3 bases from V and 4 bases from J, leaving 7 bases between. The DNA for the CDR3 is TGTGCCAGCAGCTTCGCACTATACAATGAGCAGTTCTTC. This translates into CASSFALYNEQFF.

This rearrangement joins TRBV6-5 to TRBJ1-2; tentative D call: TRBD1 (6 bases). The CDR3 has 14 residues. V was shortened by 5 bases and J by 4 bases, with 14 bases between the two germline ends. Per germline, CDR1 MNHEY and CDR2 SVGAGI. In nucleotides, the CDR3 is TGTGCCAGCAGTAAACAGGGATCTACCTATGGCTACACCTTC. It yields the protein CASSKQGSTYGYTF.

The chain uses TRBV11-2 and TRBJ2-3; perhaps D is TRBD1 or TRBD2 (6 bases each). Germline V gene data show CDR1 as SGHAT and CDR2 as FQNNGV. V was clipped by 0 bases and J by 2 bases, with 9 bases between them. CDR3 length: 15 residues. The CDR3 sequence is CASSLEWGATDTQYF. The CDR3 region has the DNA TGTGCCAGCAGCTTAGAGTGGGGGGCCACAGATACGCAGTATTTT.